This entry lists 18 T cell receptor beta chains sequenced from one sample in a study of T cell repertoires in cytomegalovirus infection. A single record per CDR3 protein comes from TCRdb applying MiXCR to the reads. Of 400,000 to 550,000 distinct CDR3 sequences listed, approximately 10% are singletons. The specimen was PBMCs. The receptor source for this set is a human donor in good health (CMV status not recorded). Some clones in this sample may be carry-over from other donors' samples.

This clonotype was observed many times. V is TRBV28 and J is TRBJ1-5; 8 positions agree with TRBD1. The trim removed 6 bases at V and 2 bases at J, leaving 9 bases unmatched. The CDR3 totals 16 residues. Germline V gene lookup returns CDR1 MDHEN and CDR2 SYDVKM. The CDR3 DNA sequence: TGTGCCAGCAGGGGGACAGGCTTAGGTGGCAATCAGCCCCAGCATTTT. It is translated as CASRGTGLGGNQPQHF. The whole variable domain, remainder taken from reference TRBV28 and TRBJ1-5, is DVKVTQSSRYLVKRTGEKVFLECVQDMDHENMFWYRQDPGLGLRLIYFSYDVKMKEKGDIPEGYSVSREKKERFSLILESASTNQTSMYLCASRGTGLGGNQPQHFGDGTRLSIL.

In this sample, this clonotype turned up many times. The chain uses TRBV12-3 or TRBV12-4 and TRBJ2-4; D is unresolved. The CDR3 is made up of 13 amino acids. V was clipped by 6 bases and J by 7 bases, with 13 bases between them. DNA for the CDR3: TGTGCCAGCAGCCCAGACGCTCGTAACATTCAGTACTTC. Protein product: CASSPDARNIQYF.

This clonotype was seen ten or more times. The V and J genes are TRBV7-2 and TRBJ1-2; 10 positions agree with TRBD1. CDR1 is SGHTA, CDR2 FQGNSA, per germline. V shed 5 bases, J shed 7 bases, and the junction held 4 bases outside the gene matches. This CDR3 comprises 13 residues. CDR3 DNA sequence: TGTGCCAGCAGCCGACAGGGGGCGATTGGCTACACCTTC. Amino acid sequence: CASSRQGAIGYTF. The full variable domain, rest sourced from reference TRBV7-2 and TRBJ1-2, is GAGVSQSPSNKVTEKGKDVELRCDPISGHTALYWYRQSLGQGLEFLIYFQGNSAPDKSGLPSDRFSAERTGGSVSTLTIQRTQQEDSAVYLCASSRQGAIGYTFGSGTRLTVV.

The V gene is TRBV27, the J gene TRBJ2-1; D not certain. Trimming left V 6 bases short and J 1 base short, with 13 bases between. Germline CDR1 reads MNHEY; CDR2 reads SMNVEV (reference sequence). This CDR3 has 15 amino acids. The CDR3 reads CASSVGRASYNEQFF. CDR3 coding DNA: TGTGCCAGCAGCGTGGGCCGCGCTTCCTACAATGAGCAGTTCTTC.

V usage is TRBV18 and J usage is TRBJ1-5, with unresolved D. The CDR3 has 14 amino acids. Germline-derived CDR1 and CDR2 are KGHSH and LQKENI. The germline V and J ends were trimmed by 3 bases and 2 bases, with 8 bases remaining between them. CDR3 in DNA: TGTGCCAGCTCACCCTTCGAGGGCAATCAGCCCCAGCATTTT. This gives the protein CASSPFEGNQPQHF. The full variable domain, in which reference TRBV18 and TRBJ1-5 provide the parts outside the CDR3, is NAGVMQNPRHLVRRRGQEARLRCSPMKGHSHVYWYRQLPEEGLKFMVYLQKENIIDESGMPKERFSAEFPKEGPSILRIQQVVRGDSAAYFCASSPFEGNQPQHFGDGTRLSIL.

In this sample, this clonotype turned up many times. The chain carries TRBV7-8 and TRBJ2-5; 16 bases align to TRBD2. Trimming took 1 base from V and 7 from J; bases not matched to a gene: 9. Per the germline V gene, CDR1 is SGHVS and CDR2 is FQNEAQ. CDR3 length: 18 amino acids. The CDR3 DNA reads TGTGCCAGCAGCTTAGAGGGGGGGACTAGCGGGGGGGTCCGGACCCAGTACTTC. Encoded protein: CASSLEGGTSGGVRTQYF.

The chain employs TRBV2 and TRBJ2-3; no clear D gene. Germline assignment: CDR1 SNHLY and CDR2 FYNNEI. V was clipped by 4 bases and J by 4 bases, with 18 bases between them. This CDR3 contains 16 residues. As DNA, the CDR3 is TGTGCCAGCAGTGTACGAGGCGAAAGGGTCCCAGATACGCAGTATTTT. Amino acids: CASSVRGERVPDTQYF.

This clonotype showed up just a few times. The chain joins TRBV3-1 to TRBJ1-1; unclear D gene. Deletions cut 3 bases from V and 4 bases from J, with 12 bases between. The CDR3 totals 14 residues. Germline V gene lookup returns CDR1 LGHDT and CDR2 YNNKEL (reference sequence). CDR3 DNA: TGTGCCAGCAGCCACTTCAATCCGGGCACTGAAGCTTTCTTT. Translation gives CASSHFNPGTEAFF.

This clonotype was seen ten or more times. The CDR3 nucleotides are TGTGCCAGCAGATACCCTCAGGGTGGAAATCAGCCCCAGCATTTT. Protein sequence: CASRYPQGGNQPQHF. V is TRBV6-6 and J is TRBJ1-5; D possibly corresponds to TRBD1 (5 bases). The CDR3 runs to 15 residues. Germline assignment: CDR1 MNHNY and CDR2 SVGAGI (reference sequence). V was pared by 6 bases and J by 4 bases, with 16 bases between.

In its sample, this clonotype was seen many times. The chain recombines TRBV5-5 with TRBJ1-2; the D is unclear. Trimming took off 4 bases at V and 6 bases at J, with 10 bases between the two ends. This CDR3 region has 12 residues. CDR1 and CDR2 from the germline V gene are SGHKS and YYEKEE (reference sequence). Written as DNA, the CDR3 is TGTGCCAGCAGCACACTAGGGAATGGCTACACCTTC. Its translation: CASSTLGNGYTF.

In its sample, this clonotype was seen many times. The rearrangement uses TRBV7-9 and TRBJ1-1; tentatively, D is TRBD1 (6 bases). Trimming removed 6 bases from V and 4 bases from J, with 12 bases in between. Germline CDR1 is SEHNR and CDR2 is FQNEAQ (reference sequence). The CDR3 spans 13 residues. Written as DNA, the CDR3 is TGTGCCAGCAGGTCCAGGGGCGGCACTGAAGCTTTCTTT. It yields the protein CASRSRGGTEAFF.

The chain joins TRBV20-1 to TRBJ1-2; D gene ambiguous. The CDR3 length is 15 residues. Trimming pared 6 bases from V and 5 bases from J, leaving 22 bases between. Germline CDR1 reads DFQATT; CDR2 reads SNEGSKA (reference sequence). Written as DNA, the CDR3 is TGCAGTGCGGTAGGGCCCCTAACGCGCCTATATGGCTACACCTTC. Translating it yields CSAVGPLTRLYGYTF.

This clonotype was found many times. The V call is TRBV20-1, the J call TRBJ2-7; D remains unclear. The CDR3 sequence is 14 residues long. Germline V gene data show CDR1 as DFQATT and CDR2 as SNEGSKA (reference sequence). Trimming cost V 1 base and J 2 bases, with 12 bases left between them. CDR3 protein: CSARVSLTTYEQYF. The CDR3 DNA reads TGCAGTGCTAGAGTCTCCCTCACAACCTACGAGCAGTACTTC.

In this sample, this clonotype turned up a few times. The J gene is TRBJ1-2, the V gene TRBV2; 10 positions agree with TRBD1. V trimming: 7 bases; J trimming: 12 bases; junction bases outside the gene matches: 11. CDR1 and CDR2 from the germline V gene are SNHLY and FYNNEI. The CDR3 loop spans 13 amino acids. The chain's CDR3 is CASTGTGAVVHTF. DNA of the CDR3: TGTGCCAGCACTGGGACAGGGGCGGTTGTCCACACCTTC. Filled out from reference TRBV2 and TRBJ1-2, the complete variable domain reads EPEVTQTPSHQVTQMGQEVILRCVPISNHLYFYWYRQILGQKVEFLVSFYNNEISEKSEIFDDQFSVERPDGSNFTLKIRSTKLEDSAMYFCASTGTGAVVHTFGSGTRLTVV.

This clonotype appeared many times. CDR3 protein: CASSLQGSEEPQHF. The CDR3 region has the DNA TGCGCCAGCAGCTTACAGGGGTCCGAGGAGCCCCAGCATTTT. V and J are TRBV5-1 and TRBJ1-5; 7 bases map to TRBD1. From germline, CDR1 is SGHRS and CDR2 YFSETQ. The CDR3 is made up of 14 amino acids. The V and J ends lost 2 bases and 8 bases, in that order; junction bases with no gene match: 7.

This clonotype was observed at least ten times. This sequence joins TRBV7-2 and TRBJ2-5; D remains unclear. V lost 8 bases and J lost 2, with 12 bases in between. The germline gives CDR1 SGHTA, CDR2 FQGNSA. The CDR3 runs to 13 residues. Written as DNA, the CDR3 is TGTGCCAGCCGAAATCGTATTCAAGAGACCCAGTACTTC. Translated: CASRNRIQETQYF. The variable domain in full, completed from reference TRBV7-2 and TRBJ2-5, reads GAGVSQSPSNKVTEKGKDVELRCDPISGHTALYWYRQSLGQGLEFLIYFQGNSAPDKSGLPSDRFSAERTGGSVSTLTIQRTQQEDSAVYLCASRNRIQETQYFGPGTRLLVL.

This clonotype was observed a few times. The chain joins TRBV7-9 to TRBJ2-2, with D perhaps TRBD2 (5 bases). V lost 5 bases and J 7 bases, leaving 17 bases between the germline ends. The CDR3 totals 15 residues. Germline lookup yields CDR1 SEHNR and CDR2 FQNEAQ (reference sequence). This chain's CDR3 is CASSRPGRTIGELFF. DNA of the CDR3: TGTGCCAGCAGCCGTCCTGGGAGAACGATCGGGGAGCTGTTTTTT.

This clonotype turned up a few times. This chain joins TRBV15 and TRBJ1-5; D is unresolved. The V gene's germline CDR1 is LNHNV and CDR2 YYDKDF (reference sequence). CDR3 length: 13 amino acids. Trimming took off 5 bases at V and 4 bases at J, with 9 bases between the two ends. CDR3 region: CATSSQVNQPQHF. The CDR3, as DNA: TGTGCCACCAGCTCTCAGGTTAATCAGCCCCAGCATTTT.